A single T cell receptor (beta chain) is shown here with its context. This clone was counted between two and nine times. The specificity of this receptor is unknown. It has no much larger one-base neighbor in the sample; base qualities were not kept. This sample is part of a study of cytomegalovirus exposure and HLA in healthy donors (TCRdb year 2017). Study-wide context: In an earlier analysis of 587 of the donors, approximately 260 Gb of sequence data and just under 120 million unique TCR beta sequences from 150 million to 200 million T cells were reported. An early release covering approximately 600 HLA-typed donors comprised about 290 gigabases of sequencing data and around 80 million unique TCR sequences. Among the approximately 420 genotyped donors, approximately 82% belonged to the genetic ancestry cluster associated with self-reported Caucasian donors. The study aimed to test whether signatures of past pathogen exposure could be identified by cataloging public T cell receptors. The study used immunosequencing to profile the T cell repertoires of more than 650 subjects and linked those repertoires to cytomegalovirus serostatus. In addition to the first cohort of about 650 subjects, a separate validation cohort of around 110 different subjects was used. To predict cytomegalovirus infection status, the study brought together high-throughput TCR immunosequencing, statistical association of individual TCRs with disease status, and machine learning. A later analysis re-analyzed previously published TCR beta repertoires from about 600 donors and added high-resolution HLA genotyping to study TCR occurrence patterns. Rather than drawing on any new phenotypic data, the later analysis identified candidate immune exposures from TCR beta sequences and the way those sequences occurred across donors. An earlier analysis of 587 of the donors applied high-throughput TCR beta sequencing to assess whether each TCR beta V gene segment acted as functional or pseudogenic. Alongside the repertoire data, information on donor age, sex, ethnicity and CMV serostatus was compiled. Genome-wide SNP genotypes for about 65% of the roughly 670 donors were used in a later genetic analysis, which treated that subset as a discovery cohort. Every repertoire in the discovery cohort had been generated on one and the same sequencing platform. Both class I and class II loci were covered by HLA typing, at four-digit resolution. Typing coverage varied by locus: about 620-640 donors for A, B, C, DRB1 and DQB1; 522 for DQA1; more than 600 for DPA1; approximately 490 for DPB1. About 5 DR-DQ haplotypes were handled as single units for association and clustering, since linkage in the cohort was strong. Among 300 to 500 genotyped donors of the cohort, an average of around 250,000 unique TCR beta nucleotide sequences was sequenced per donor, of which about 18% were non-productive.

The library was built by means of the immunoSEQ multiplex PCR assay. A mixture of 60 forward primers for TCR Vbeta segments and 13 reverse primers for TCR Jbeta segments was used in the multiplex PCR. Amplification of the CDR3 region of rearranged TCR beta genes was performed with a multiplex PCR assay on genomic DNA. The Illumina HiSeq System was used to sequence the amplified TCR beta libraries as 87-base-pair reads. In the original analysis: Across the roughly 670 repertoires, a later analysis counted 80 million or so unique TCR beta chains, 8.5 million to 12 million of which were shared by at least two donors. Raw reads were error-corrected and collapsed into unique sequences with a nearest-neighbor algorithm that merged closely related sequences to remove PCR and sequencing errors. Alignment of CDR3 sequences to IMGT reference sequences was used to assign V, D and J gene segments. For a sequence to be retained, a match of at least six nucleotides was required to both a V gene segment and a J gene segment. A rearrangement was called productive if the CDR3 had no stop codons and remained in frame with V and J, and every other rearrangement was called non-productive. Following IMGT convention, CDR3 was defined as the stretch from the second conserved V-encoded cysteine to the conserved J-encoded phenylalanine. In an earlier analysis of 587 of the donors, sequences lacking an unambiguous match to a single V gene segment were excluded. In an earlier analysis of approximately 610 of the donors, V segments were called functional above 56.7% productive rearrangements and were called segregating when the between-donor standard deviation exceeded 5%. To diagnose cytomegalovirus status from the catalog of TCR beta chain sequences, a statistical classification framework was built. In a later analysis, TCR nucleotide sequences were compared against IMGT/GENE-DB human TR gene sequences so that V and J genes could be assigned. In a later analysis, CDR3 sequences and most-parsimonious VDJ recombination scenarios were assigned using the TCRdist pipeline. In a later analysis, each TCR beta chain was defined by its CDR3 amino acid sequence together with its V-gene family, and reads without a unique V-gene family were excluded. As a way to deal with suspected cross-contamination and a sequencing artifact, a later analysis dropped 500 to 700 nucleotide sequences that were highly shared and had low generation probability. In a later analysis, a clonal expansion index was calculated for each public chain from normalized within-repertoire ranks of inferred template counts. Generation probabilities in a later analysis came from a VDJ recombination model fitted to out-of-frame rearrangements, and those results were checked against IGoR. A later analysis scored TCR-TCR, TCR-HLA and TCR-CMV co-occurrence with hypergeometric tests, applying a repertoire-size bias correction to TCR pairs. A later analysis estimated false discovery rates by permuting HLA or CMV assignments 20 times. In a later analysis, co-occurring TCRs were grouped with DBSCAN, and TCRdist sequence similarity was added when clustering was performed within HLA-allele-positive subsets. Co-occurrence clustering excluded repertoires with fewer than 30,000 or more than 120,000 public chains, plus five with anomalous nucleotide sharing. TCRdb re-hosts the immuneACCESS table, in-frame sequences only. Its copies lack some clones; in the studies checked, an unresolved V gene accounts for under half of them, and the cause for the rest is not known. The V and J calls and clone size are taken from that table; D and trimming were inferred from the DNA. Across this sample there are 150,000 to 170,000 clones, with over 65% seen only once. Around 4.1% of the sample belongs to the ten largest clones.

Germline trimming: 10 bases from V, 6 bases from J; junction bases outside gene matches: 7. Per the germline V gene (reference sequence), LNHDA is the CDR1 and SQIVND is the CDR2. From the cysteine up to the phenylalanine, the CDR3 has a length of 13 residues. Only the CDR3 part of the read is kept: 39 bases, read in frame from the first base. The full study reports these points: The sequencing pipeline was judged likely to have produced a cluster of highly shared sequence variants as a technical artifact. Because HLA typing was missing for some donors at each locus, association tests included only the typed subset. The study gave a list of about 170 TCR beta chains associated with cytomegalovirus. Most TCR sequences were seen in very few donors, while some public TCRs were found in many individuals. CMV serostatus was the only immune exposure information available for the cohort. According to the authors, the approach could potentially be generalized to other disease states and immunological phenotypes. A further reported finding was that TCR beta sequences accurately predicted the HLA-A and HLA-B alleles for most subjects in the first cohort. Sequencing depth was assumed to be roughly uniform across donors in the presence/absence analyses, though that assumption may not hold. This cohort had only TCR beta chains sequenced, and the lack of alpha or paired-chain data limited which features could be detected. In a later analysis, about 17,000 TCR beta sequences were associated with specific HLA alleles at a false discovery rate of 0.05. In a later analysis, HLA-associated TCR beta chains were found to be more clonally expanded and to have lower generation probabilities than equally common non-associated chains. Correlated functional status among segregating V segments might reflect linkage disequilibrium, but an unknown experimental factor could not be ruled out. In vitro tests confirmed that a few of the cytomegalovirus-associated TCR beta chains recognize cytomegalovirus antigens. Broadly in line with IMGT annotations, most TCR beta V segments showed up in productive rearrangements about 90% or about 30% of the time in an earlier analysis of 587 of the donors. Cytomegalovirus status was reported to be diagnosed by the classifier with high specificity and sensitivity in both the original and validation cohorts. Over 15 rarely observed V segments, including chromosome 9 orphons, were excluded from the earlier analysis of about 600 of the donors because counts were too low. An association between a missense DCLRE1C variant and V-gene and J-gene trimming of TCR beta chains was found in a later genetic analysis and replicated in an independent cohort. Because the 87-base-pair reads could not distinguish some IMGT-functional V segments, including TRBV6-2 and TRBV6-3, those segments were excluded. A later analysis found that TCR association rates varied across HLA loci, with DRB1 alleles showing the most associated TCRs and HLA-C alleles the fewest. A later genetic analysis reported fewer N-insertions in productive TCRs among donors in an Asian-associated ancestry cluster than the approximately 670-donor mean. According to a later analysis, most CMV-associated TCR beta chains appeared to be HLA-restricted, and the HLA associations seemed to be driven largely by CMV exposure. In a later analysis, several top co-occurrence clusters were reported to appear linked to parvovirus B19, influenza, CMV and Epstein-Barr virus. When HLA alleles, especially DR and DQ, strongly co-occurred, attributing TCR associations to individual alleles was difficult.

In total, 630 or so healthy bone marrow donors made up the cohort. All cohort members were sampled while nominally healthy, although unrecorded immune exposures were likely present. The donor was CMV seronegative and belonged to the group of several hundred seronegative cohort members. Every donor gave a peripheral blood sample, and the peripheral blood mononuclear cells from that sample were used for TCR beta sequencing. Genomic DNA extraction from the blood cell samples was performed with the Qiagen DNeasy Blood Extraction Kit. This TCR derives from a woman in her thirties or forties in good health and CMV-seronegative. The sequenced sample consisted of PBMCs. The rearrangement joined TRBV19 to TRBJ2-3; TRBD2 lines up with 10 middle nucleotides. The bases read TGTGCCACCTCCGGACTAGCGGCCGATACGCAGTATTTT. This yields the protein CATSGLAADTQYF.